One and the same sample provided the 18 T cell receptor beta chains below, sequenced in a study of blood T cell repertoires in COVID-19. Some clones are missing from TCRdb's copy, which holds only in-frame ones; the method was immunoSEQ multiplex PCR. The repertoire holds 250,000 to 300,000 clones, with 75% to 90% as singletons. Material for sequencing was PBMCs or T cells enriched from blood (not recorded which). The origin of the receptors is a woman aged 45-65 years who had recovered from COVID-19.

This sequence joins TRBV29-1 and TRBJ1-1, with D possibly being TRBD1 (5 bases). The germline V gene has CDR1 SQVTM and CDR2 ANQGSEA. Trimming took 7 bases from V and 4 from J, leaving 31 bases between them. This CDR3 is 18 amino acids long. CDR3 DNA sequence: TGCAGCGCCATAAATCCGCCTGTACAGGCCACCGGAGTCACTGAAGCTTTCTTT. Its protein is CSAINPPVQATGVTEAFF.

This chain joins TRBV4-1 and TRBJ1-4, with D maybe TRBD1 (6 bases). Trimming pared 1 base from V and 6 bases from J, leaving 9 bases between. The CDR3 has 14 amino acids. The germline V gene has CDR1 MGHRA and CDR2 YSYEKL. CDR3 bases: TGCGCCAGCAGCCAAGGAGGGGGGGATGAAAAACTGTTTTTT. Its translation: CASSQGGGDEKLFF.

The chain joins TRBV29-1 to TRBJ2-3, with D hard to call. V was shortened by 4 bases and J by 0 bases, with 11 bases between the two germline ends. Germline CDR1 and CDR2: SQVTM and ANQGSEA. This CDR3 has 14 amino acids. CDR3 nucleotides: TGCAGCGTTGTTGGCAGGTCTAGCACAGATACGCAGTATTTT. Its protein product is CSVVGRSSTDTQYF.

This CDR3 reads CASSYSQAAFF. The CDR3 DNA reads TGTGCCAGCAGTTACTCTCAAGCGGCTTTCTTT. The genes are TRBV6-2 or TRBV6-3 and TRBJ1-1; D remains unclear. This CDR3 contains 11 residues. In germline, CDR1 is MNHEY, CDR2 SVGEGT. V lost 0 bases and J lost 11, with 7 bases in between.

This chain links TRBV11-3 with TRBJ1-2; the match to TRBD1 covers 11 bases. The CDR3 contains 17 residues. Germline V gene data show CDR1 as SGHNT and CDR2 as YENEEA. V lost 3 bases to trimming and J lost 4 bases; unmatched junction nucleotides: 10. As DNA, the CDR3 is TGTGCCAGCAGCTTTCCCCGGACAGGGGGCTTGGTCTATGGCTACACCTTC. Its protein product is CASSFPRTGGLVYGYTF.

The J gene is TRBJ2-7, the V gene TRBV5-4; tentatively, D is TRBD1 (5 bases). The germline V gene encodes CDR1 SGHNT and CDR2 YYREEE (reference sequence). This CDR3 is 15 amino acids long. Trimming removed 2 bases from V and 2 bases from J, with 14 bases in between. CDR3 amino acids: CASSFSRSRAYEQYF. CDR3 nucleotide sequence: TGTGCCAGCAGCTTTTCTCGTAGCAGGGCCTACGAGCAGTACTTC.

This rearrangement joins TRBV27 to TRBJ1-4, with D possibly being TRBD1 (6 bases). Germline V gene lookup returns CDR1 MNHEY and CDR2 SMNVEV (reference sequence). The CDR3 is 19 residues long. V was pared by 5 bases and J by 4 bases, with 26 bases between. The CDR3 DNA reads as TGTGCCAGCAGTCCCCTCGGACAAGGGGGAAGGGGTGGTAATGAAAAACTGTTTTTT. Translating it yields CASSPLGQGGRGGNEKLFF.

The CDR3 DNA follows: TGTGCCAGCAGCTTAGGTACGGGTGGCTACACCTTC. It codes for CASSLGTGGYTF. The rearrangement links TRBV11-2 to TRBJ1-2; D is unclear. CDR3 length equals 12 residues. Trimming left V 1 base short and J 7 bases short, with 7 bases between. Germline CDR1 is SGHAT and CDR2 is FQNNGV.

This sequence joins TRBV28 and TRBJ1-4; 10 bases are a match to TRBD1. The DNA matches TRBJ2-2 better at its end, which makes the J call doubtful. The CDR3 is made up of 13 amino acids. Germline loops: CDR1 MDHEN, CDR2 SYDVKM. The CDR3 DNA reads TGTGCCAGCAGTTTTAGACAGGGGGCGGAGCTGTTTTTT. Residues: CASSFRQGAELFF.

The chain's CDR3 is CASSRGLAEGTDTQYF. The DNA of the CDR3 is TGTGCCAGCAGCCGTGGACTAGCGGAGGGCACAGATACGCAGTATTTT. The chain combines TRBV28 with TRBJ2-3; 10 bases agree with TRBD2. The germline V gene encodes CDR1 MDHEN and CDR2 SYDVKM. The ends lost 6 bases at V and 1 base at J; junction bases unmatched: 7. This CDR3 is 16 amino acids long.

Here the CDR3 DNA reads TGTGCCATCAGGAGGACAGGAAGCTCTGGAAACACCATATATTTT. The encoded protein is CAIRRTGSSGNTIYF. This sequence joins TRBV10-3 and TRBJ1-3, with TRBD1 matching over 7 bases. Losses at the gene ends were 6 bases for V and 0 bases for J; bases not matched to a gene: 5. The CDR3 sequence is 15 residues long. Germline V gene data show CDR1 as ENHRY and CDR2 as SYGVKD.

The chain has TRBV2 and TRBJ1-5; 12 nucleotides align to TRBD1. The CDR3 totals 15 residues. Germline lookup yields CDR1 SNHLY and CDR2 FYNNEI. The V segment lost 7 bases and the J segment 7 bases; nucleotides outside the gene matches: 8. The CDR3 protein is CASTPSGTGGQPQHF. As DNA, the CDR3 is TGTGCCAGCACTCCGTCCGGGACAGGGGGCCAGCCCCAGCATTTT.

This chain uses TRBV19 with TRBJ2-3; TRBD2 matches 9 bases. CDR1 LNHDA and CDR2 SQIVND come from the germline V gene (reference sequence). CDR3 length: 15 amino acids. With 3 bases clipped from V and 4 bases from J, the junction kept 5 bases outside the gene matches. CDR3: CASSIGASGADTQYF. The CDR3 DNA follows: TGTGCCAGTAGTATCGGGGCTAGCGGGGCAGATACGCAGTATTTT.

The sample holds one count of this clone. The chain joins TRBV5-1 to TRBJ2-3, with D possibly being TRBD2 (6 bases). The germline V gene has CDR1 SGHRS and CDR2 YFSETQ. The CDR3 totals 15 residues. Deletions cut 4 bases from V and 2 bases from J, with 14 bases between. The CDR3 region has the DNA TGCGCCAGCAGCCCAGGACTACTCGTCACAGATACGCAGTATTTT. Translating it yields CASSPGLLVTDTQYF.

The chain joins TRBV5-1 to TRBJ2-3; D remains unclear. This CDR3 has 12 residues. V dropped 3 bases and J dropped 2 bases, with 4 bases sitting between them. The germline gives CDR1 SGHRS, CDR2 YFSETQ. DNA for the CDR3: TGCGCCAGCAGCTCCTACACAGATACGCAGTATTTT. Protein product: CASSSYTDTQYF.

This chain joins TRBV2 and TRBJ2-5, with D unclear. Germline loops: CDR1 SNHLY, CDR2 FYNNEI. This CDR3 is 16 amino acids long. V shed 2 bases and J shed 5 bases, with 18 bases lying between them. The CDR3: CASSEYSLQTEETQYF. The CDR3 DNA reads as TGTGCCAGCAGTGAATATAGTTTGCAAACGGAGGAGACCCAGTACTTC. The full variable domain, completed using reference TRBV2 and TRBJ2-5, is EPEVTQTPSHQVTQMGQEVILRCVPISNHLYFYWYRQILGQKVEFLVSFYNNEISEKSEIFDDQFSVERPDGSNFTLKIRSTKLEDSAMYFCASSEYSLQTEETQYFGPGTRLLVL.

The V gene is TRBV28, the J gene TRBJ1-3, with unresolved D. V lost 8 bases to trimming and J lost 0 bases, with 11 bases between them. Germline V gene sequence: CDR1 MDHEN, CDR2 SYDVKM. There are 14 residues in the CDR3. The DNA for the CDR3 is TGTGCCAGCCACGCACCGAGCTCTGGAAACACCATATATTTT. This encodes CASHAPSSGNTIYF.

The rearrangement uses TRBV7-9 and TRBJ2-1; D uncertain. Between the trimmed V and J ends, which lost 7 bases and 8 bases, there was a span of 12 bases. Germline assignment: CDR1 SEHNR and CDR2 FQNEAQ (reference sequence). This CDR3 spans 12 amino acids. CDR3 nucleotide sequence: TGTGCCAGCACACCCGGGTTTGATGAGCAGTTCTTC. Protein: CASTPGFDEQFF.